This passage covers 10 T cell receptor beta chains from one sample sequenced in a study of blood T cells in healthy people across ages. For the second PCR, which ran for about 7 to 11 cycles, a sample-barcoded 5' primer and a J-beta primer mix were used. TCRdb itself ran the 5' RACE reads through MiXCR, one entry per CDR3 protein. Here the sample spans around 1,800,000 distinct CDR3 sequences, 39% being singletons. Specimen: blood. The receptors come from a human donor in good health.

This chain connects TRBV29-1 to TRBJ2-1; a weak D match, TRBD1 (7 bases). Germline-derived CDR1 and CDR2 are SQVTM and ANQGSEA. Trimming left V 8 bases short and J 7 bases short, with 15 bases between. The CDR3 is made up of 12 amino acids. The CDR3 sequence: CSSLTGRNEQFF. The DNA of the CDR3 is TGCAGCTCGTTGACAGGGAGGAATGAGCAGTTCTTC.

This clonotype has just a few counts. The chain combines TRBV4-1 with TRBJ1-6; perhaps TRBD1 as D (6 bases). The ends were cut back, 4 bases at V and 10 bases at J, with 20 bases in the middle. The germline V gene has CDR1 MGHRA and CDR2 YSYEKL. This CDR3 region has 16 residues. CDR3 sequence: CASSLNRVPTNSPLHF. As DNA, the CDR3 is TGCGCCAGCAGCCTAAACAGGGTTCCCACGAACTCACCCCTCCACTTT.

As to this clonotype: Since a much larger clone is just one base distant, this may be a read error. This rearrangement joins TRBV12-3 or TRBV12-4 to TRBJ1-4; no clear D gene. The CDR3 contains 11 residues. V was clipped by 1 base and J by 10 bases, with 4 bases between them. CDR3 coding DNA: TGTGCCAGCAGTTTAGGGGTAAAACTGTTTTTT. As protein: CASSLGVKLFF.

In this sample, this clonotype turned up a few times. The chain uses TRBV29-1 and TRBJ2-1; 10 positions agree with TRBD1. There are 12 residues in the CDR3. V lost 3 bases to trimming and J lost 8 bases; unmatched junction nucleotides: 1. CDR1 SQVTM and CDR2 ANQGSEA come from the germline V gene. This CDR3 is CSVDGQGDEQFF. CDR3 in DNA: TGCAGCGTTGATGGACAGGGGGATGAGCAGTTCTTC.

The chain carries TRBV20-1 and TRBJ1-1, with 11 bases that match TRBD1. Germline CDR1 reads DFQATT; CDR2 reads SNEGSKA (reference sequence). The CDR3 covers 15 residues. Trimming at V came to 6 bases and at J to 4 bases, leaving 10 bases not matched to a gene. The CDR3 DNA follows: TGCAGTGCCGGACAGGGGGCCTTAAGAGGCACTGAAGCTTTCTTT. Translating gives CSAGQGALRGTEAFF.

This clonotype showed up just a few times. The rearrangement joins TRBV7-2 to TRBJ2-1; D not resolved. Germline assignment: CDR1 SGHTA and CDR2 FQGNSA. The CDR3 consists of 11 residues. V lost 5 bases, J lost 9 bases, and 8 bases lay in between. CDR3 protein: CASSLFAEQFF. The CDR3 DNA reads TGTGCCAGCAGCCTATTTGCTGAGCAGTTCTTC.

The chain is built from TRBV11-1 and TRBJ2-5; TRBD2 might be the D (7 bases). Germline V gives CDR1 SGHAT, CDR2 FQDESV (reference sequence). V dropped 5 bases and J dropped 2 bases, with 24 bases sitting between them. CDR3 length: 18 amino acids. In DNA, the CDR3 is TGTGCCAGCAGCCAAGTCACGATTGCCGCGGGGGCTCAAGAGACCCAGTACTTC. It specifies CASSQVTIAAGAQETQYF.

This rearrangement joins TRBV20-1 to TRBJ1-5, with TRBD1 as a possible D gene (5 bases). From germline, CDR1 is DFQATT and CDR2 SNEGSKA (reference sequence). The CDR3 is made up of 13 amino acids. Trimming shortened V by 3 bases and J by 3 bases, and 9 bases separated the two germline ends. This CDR3 is CSASLDNNQPQHF. CDR3 sequence (DNA): TGCAGTGCTAGTCTGGACAACAATCAGCCCCAGCATTTT.

About this clonotype: Compared with germline, one end of the junction differs, possibly owing to a read error. The gene calls are TRBV4-3 and TRBJ2-1, with D uncertain. The CDR3 consists of 12 residues. Germline V CDR1 and CDR2: LGHNA, YSLEER. CDR3 sequence: CASNQVIDEQFF. For the CDR3, the DNA is TGCGCCAGCAACCAAGTAATCGATGAGCAGTTCTTC.

The rearrangement uses TRBV5-6 and TRBJ1-1; D gene uncertain. V lost 7 bases and J 4 bases, leaving 20 bases between the germline ends. Germline V gene data show CDR1 as SGHDT and CDR2 as YYEEEE. There are 15 residues in the CDR3. Here the CDR3 DNA reads TGTGCCAGCGGCCCGATCGTAAGCCTCCGCACTGAAGCTTTCTTT. Amino acid sequence: CASGPIVSLRTEAFF. Looking up the rest from reference TRBV5-6 and TRBJ1-1 gives the full variable domain: DAGVTQSPTHLIKTRGQQVTLRCSPKSGHDTVSWYQQALGQGPQFIFQYYEEEERQRGNFPDRFSGHQFPNYSSELNVNALLLGDSALYLCASGPIVSLRTEAFFGQGTRLTVV.